The T cell receptor (beta chain) under discussion was sequenced for a study of CXCR3-negative and CXCR3-positive naive CD8 T cells. Carrying UMI labels, the TRB cDNA libraries were prepared through 5' RACE. TCRdb re-called the 5' RACE reads; one entry per CDR3 protein, DNA not given. The repertoire table contains 75,000 to 95,000 distinct CDR3 sequences. Germline V gene lookup returns CDR1 DFQATT and CDR2 SNEGSKA (reference sequence). CDR3 length equals 13 residues. The sample comprised naive CXCR3- CD8+ T cells from blood. Described subset: CD45RO-CCR7+CD27+CD95- naive CD8+ T cells lacking CXCR3 (TNR3-). This TCR was sampled from a human donor in good health. Some clones in this sample may be carry-over from other donors' samples. This chain uses TRBV20-1 with TRBJ1-1. The CDR3 sequence: CSARGSSETEAFF.